The clone carrying this TCR beta chain is a singleton in its sample. The antigen is undetermined. V was clipped by 5 bases and J by 0 bases; unmatched bases: 4. Per the germline V gene, CDR1 is SGHTA and CDR2 is FQGNSA. CDR3 length: 15 amino acids. The data are from a study of cytomegalovirus exposure and HLA in healthy donors. The study's findings and limits: Available immune exposure information covered CMV serostatus only.

With 60 Vbeta and 13 Jbeta primers, the PCR was carried out. TCRdb's copy holds only in-frame clones and misses some; the assay was immunoSEQ multiplex PCR. This table has about 90,000 clones, approximately 74% appearing once. The chain links TRBV7-2 to TRBJ2-1; 7 bases are a match to TRBD1. The sequence came from a man aged 30 to 45 in good health and CMV-seropositive. The specimen sequenced was PBMCs. CDR3 DNA: TGTGCCAGCAGCCGGGGACAGCTCTCCTACAATGAGCAGTTCTTC. This translates into CASSRGQLSYNEQFF. Based on the CDR3 plus reference TRBV7-2 and TRBJ2-1, the full variable domain is GAGVSQSPSNKVTEKGKDVELRCDPISGHTALYWYRQSLGQGLEFLIYFQGNSAPDKSGLPSDRFSAERTGGSVSTLTIQRTQQEDSAVYLCASSRGQLSYNEQFFGPGTRLTVL.